The present entry profiles one T cell receptor (beta chain) with its context. The entry originates in a study of CD8 T cells in ankylosing spondylitis. TCRdb used MiXCR to reprocess the 5' RACE reads, holding one entry per CDR3 protein. The sample has about 160,000 distinct CDR3 sequences, approximately 20% seen once. CDR3 length equals 15 residues. The germline V gene has CDR1 MDHEN and CDR2 SYDVKM. The junction had 5 bases not matched to a gene; V was cut back by 4 bases and J by 6 bases. Sequences were obtained from blood, either unsorted or a sorted T cell fraction (not recorded which). V usage is TRBV28 and J usage is TRBJ1-5; 11 nucleotides align to TRBD1. The TCR comes from a male donor with ankylosing spondylitis or in good health (not recorded which). The CDR3 DNA reads TGTGCCAGCAGTTGGACAGGGGGCCTGGGTCAGCCCCAGCATTTT. Amino acid sequence: CASSWTGGLGQPQHF.